A single sample gave rise to the 18 T cell receptor beta chains below, sequenced in a study of glioma-infiltrating T cells. Amplification of TCR alpha and beta CDR3 regions from RNA used iRepertoire nested multiplex PCR. Using its own MiXCR run on the multiplex PCR reads, TCRdb lists one record per CDR3 protein. The profile shows about 380,000 distinct CDR3 sequences, about two fifths of them singletons. The sequencing input was glioma tissue, nonneoplastic brain tissue, or PBMCs (not recorded which). These receptors were collected from a human donor with low-grade glioma or glioblastoma, undergoing nonglioma brain surgery, or in good health (not recorded which).

The chain links TRBV3-1 to TRBJ2-1, with D possibly being TRBD2 (5 bases). This CDR3 region has 16 residues. The V end was cut by 0 bases, the J end by 0 bases, with 9 bases between. Per germline, CDR1 LGHDT and CDR2 YNNKEL (reference sequence). CDR3 protein: CASSQETGYSYNEQFF. CDR3 nucleotides: TGTGCCAGCAGCCAAGAAACGGGATACTCCTACAATGAGCAGTTCTTC.

The V call is TRBV28, the J call TRBJ1-2; a weak D match, TRBD1 (6 bases). Germline CDR1 is MDHEN and CDR2 is SYDVKM. Trimming took off 8 bases at V and 4 bases at J, with 17 bases between the two ends. This CDR3 has 14 residues. The CDR3 region is CASFSLDRPYGYTF. Here the CDR3 DNA reads TGTGCCAGCTTTTCTTTAGACAGGCCCTATGGCTACACCTTC.

CDR3 region: CATSGRLATDTQYF. In DNA, the CDR3 is TGTGCCACCAGTGGCCGACTAGCGACAGATACGCAGTATTTT. V is TRBV24-1 and J is TRBJ2-3; 8 bases are shared with TRBD2. Germline CDR1 KGHDR, CDR2 SFDVKD. The CDR3 extends over 14 amino acids. Trimming took 5 bases from V and 3 from J; bases not matched to a gene: 3.

This clonotype was seen a handful of times. This chain connects TRBV28 to TRBJ2-1, with no clear D. The V end lost 6 bases, the J end lost 10 bases, and 16 bases lay between the germline ends. The germline V gene encodes CDR1 MDHEN and CDR2 SYDVKM. The CDR3 loop spans 13 amino acids. CDR3: CASRAIPLGEQFF. The CDR3 DNA follows: TGTGCCAGCAGAGCAATCCCCCTAGGCGAGCAGTTCTTC.

Remarks on this clonotype: One junction end does not reproduce the germline sequence, and a read error may be involved. The CDR3 here is CASSLASGKTDTLYF. The CDR3 nucleotides read TGTGCCAGCAGCTTAGCGTCCGGGAAGACAGATACGCTGTATTTT. The chain joins TRBV7-8 to TRBJ2-3; the D call may be TRBD1 or TRBD2 (5 bases each). CDR3 length: 15 residues. Per the germline V gene, CDR1 is SGHVS and CDR2 is FQNEAQ.

This clonotype was seen a handful of times. This may arise from a read error, as a much more abundant clone is one base away. The chain couples TRBV28 to TRBJ1-5; D not resolved. The CDR3 consists of 12 residues. Per germline, CDR1 MDHEN and CDR2 SYDVKM. The V end lost 4 bases, the J end lost 9 bases, and 10 bases lay between the germline ends. The CDR3 sequence is CASSSIDRPQHF. In nucleotides, the CDR3 is TGTGCCAGCAGTTCCATCGATCGGCCCCAGCATTTT.

The V and J genes are TRBV28 and TRBJ2-7; D remains ambiguous. Trimming cost V 7 bases and J 1 base, with 14 bases left between them. The CDR3 has 14 amino acids. Germline V CDR1 and CDR2: MDHEN, SYDVKM. The CDR3 coding sequence is TGTGCCAGCACCGCAGGAAGGGTATCCTACGAGCAGTACTTC. It encodes CASTAGRVSYEQYF.

The rearrangement links TRBV20-1 to TRBJ2-5, with D maybe TRBD2 (6 bases). The length of the CDR3 is 18 residues. V lost 1 base to trimming and J lost 2 bases, with 23 bases between them. The germline CDR1 and CDR2 sequences are DFQATT and SNEGSKA (reference sequence). DNA for the CDR3: TGCAGTGCTAGAGGGCCGGGGCGGCGGGGTCTCCTGCAAGAGACCCAGTACTTC. It specifies CSARGPGRRGLLQETQYF.

A word on this clonotype: Since a much larger clone is just one base distant, this may be a read error. The V and J genes are TRBV6-2 or TRBV6-3 and TRBJ2-7; D gene ambiguous. From germline, CDR1 is MNHEY and CDR2 SVGEGT. The CDR3 length is 14 residues. V gave up 0 bases and J gave up 3 bases, with 9 bases separating them. CDR3 protein: CASSYSLGYYEQYF. In DNA, the CDR3 is TGTGCCAGCAGTTACTCGTTGGGTTACTACGAGCAGTACTTC.

This clonotype has a handful of counts. The J gene is TRBJ2-7, the V gene TRBV7-2, with 8 bases fitting TRBD1. The CDR3 is 15 residues long. Germline V CDR1 and CDR2: SGHTA, FQGNSA. After removal of 5 bases from V and 0 bases from J, the junction contained 6 bases not matched to a gene. The CDR3 DNA sequence: TGTGCCAGCAGCCGTTCCAGGGGGCACTCCTACGAGCAGTACTTC. Translating gives CASSRSRGHSYEQYF. The whole variable domain, remainder taken from reference TRBV7-2 and TRBJ2-7, is GAGVSQSPSNKVTEKGKDVELRCDPISGHTALYWYRQSLGQGLEFLIYFQGNSAPDKSGLPSDRFSAERTGGSVSTLTIQRTQQEDSAVYLCASSRSRGHSYEQYFGPGTRLTVT.

Of note for this clonotype: The junction departs from germline at one end; a sequencing error may be responsible. The J gene is TRBJ2-7, the V gene TRBV10-3; TRBD2 agrees at 11 bases. CDR1 and CDR2 (germline): ENHRY, SYGVKD. This CDR3 comprises 15 residues. The CDR3 nucleotides are TGTGTCATCTCGGGGCTAGCGGGAGGATCATACGAGCAGTACTTC. Its translation is CVISGLAGGSYEQYF.

The chain carries TRBV24-1 and TRBJ2-4; D may be TRBD1 (5 bases). Trimming cost V 4 bases and J 8 bases, with 8 bases left between them. Germline V lookup: CDR1 KGHDR, CDR2 SFDVKD. The CDR3 extends over 12 amino acids. The CDR3 region has the DNA TGTGCCACCAGTGACAGCAGGGACATTCAGTACTTC. This sequence encodes CATSDSRDIQYF.

This chain joins TRBV3-1 and TRBJ2-7; a possible D gene is TRBD2 (6 bases). V dropped 6 bases and J dropped 6 bases, with 15 bases sitting between them. CDR1 and CDR2 (germline): LGHDT, YNNKEL (reference sequence). The CDR3 covers 13 residues. In nucleotides, the CDR3 is TGTGCCAGCAGACATCATGGGGGGAGCGAGCAGTACTTC. Protein sequence: CASRHHGGSEQYF.

Details on this clonotype: This may come from a read error, since a much larger clone is one base off. V usage is TRBV7-2 and J usage is TRBJ1-2; D gene unclear. V dropped 1 base and J dropped 4 bases, with 13 bases sitting between them. The germline gives CDR1 SGHTA, CDR2 FQGNSA. This CDR3 has 15 amino acids. CDR3 loop: CASSLGVSPLYGYTF. CDR3 DNA sequence: TGTGCCAGCAGCTTAGGCGTGAGTCCCCTCTATGGCTACACCTTC.

The chain combines TRBV4-1 with TRBJ2-7; tentatively, D is TRBD1 (6 bases). The CDR3 runs 16 residues. Germline V gene lookup returns CDR1 MGHRA and CDR2 YSYEKL. V shed 1 base and J shed 1 base, with 14 bases lying between them. The CDR3 region is CASSQGGMGASYEQYF. CDR3 DNA: TGCGCCAGCAGCCAAGGGGGTATGGGGGCATCCTACGAGCAGTACTTC.

This clonotype was detected many times. In nucleotides, the CDR3 is TGTGCCAGCAGATCTCTGGGGCTCAGCACAGATACGCAGTATTTT. As protein: CASRSLGLSTDTQYF. The chain combines TRBV27 with TRBJ2-3, with D perhaps TRBD1 (5 bases). Germline CDR1 and CDR2: MNHEY and SMNVEV (reference sequence). The ends were cut back, 6 bases at V and 0 bases at J, with 13 bases in the middle. The CDR3 extends over 15 amino acids.

In its sample, this clonotype was seen many times. This rearrangement joins TRBV20-1 to TRBJ1-1, with D possibly TRBD1 on 6 matching bases. CDR3 size: 13 residues. Per germline, CDR1 DFQATT and CDR2 SNEGSKA (reference sequence). Trimming took 5 bases from V and 3 from J, leaving 13 bases between them. The CDR3 DNA reads TGCAGTGCTCGCGAACAGGGTGACACTGAAGCTTTCTTT. As protein: CSAREQGDTEAFF.

The chain combines TRBV2 with TRBJ2-1; 14 bases agree with TRBD2. J lost 6 bases, V lost 6 bases, and 10 bases had no gene match. Per germline, CDR1 SNHLY and CDR2 FYNNEI. The CDR3 is 17 amino acids. CDR3 nucleotides: TGTGCCAGCAGAAAGGGACTAGCGGGAGAGGGTGGCAATGAGCAGTTCTTC. This sequence encodes CASRKGLAGEGGNEQFF.